This T cell receptor (beta chain) appears in the sequencing data of a study of blood T cell repertoires in COVID-19. The junction had 5 bases not matched to a gene; V was cut back by 2 bases and J by 10 bases. The CDR3 is 15 amino acids. Germline V gene lookup returns CDR1 KGHSH and CDR2 LQKENI. Original processing notes: The assay estimated nucleated cells by amplifying reference gene primers. Measured with immunoSEQ multiplex PCR; TCRdb has only the in-frame clones, and not every one. V, J and clone size derive from that table, while D and trimming were established from the DNA sequence. Of roughly 260,000 clones listed, 70% to 90% are singletons.

This clonotype was obtained from a woman aged 35 to 49 who had recovered from COVID-19. Source material: peripheral blood. This chain uses TRBV18 with TRBJ1-6; 10 bases line up with TRBD1. The CDR3, as DNA: TGTGCCAGCTCACCATCACGGACAGGGGGGTCACCCCTCCACTTT. Amino acids: CASSPSRTGGSPLHF.